This T cell receptor beta chain is from a study of blood T cells in healthy people across ages (dated by TCRdb to 2013 to 2016). About the full investigation: In model experiments, roughly one uniquely barcoded TCR beta cDNA molecule per two T cells was captured by template switching. Age-related changes in TCR beta repertoire diversity were measured in the study by deep sequencing normalized with unique cDNA molecular identifiers. The donors were split into four age groups: young (average around 15 years), middle-aged (roughly 42), aged (62) and long-lived (under 90). Two additional independent replicas of 1 million unique cDNA reads from the same blood draw were analyzed for two donors (one aged 18 to 29 and one aged 80 or older).

Receptors were amplified or captured by 5' RACE. The reads were generated on an Illumina HiSeq 2500. A second PCR of about 6 to 11 cycles was performed with a sample-barcoded 5' primer and a J-beta primer mix. A unique molecular identifier was introduced onto each TCR beta cDNA molecule by a template-switch 5' adaptor carrying 12 random nucleotides. At least 2.5 million CDR3-containing paired-end reads were obtained from each sample. First-strand cDNA synthesis was performed from all RNA using the Mint cDNA synthesis kit, with priming by a TRBC-specific oligonucleotide. All cDNA was treated with uracil-DNA glycosylase and then went through a first 18-cycle PCR with the universal primers M1SS and BC2_uni_R. Per the authors' processing: Normalization of each sample was performed by random selection of 1 million high-quality reads, each carrying a distinct molecular identifier. Instead of being binned into consensus sequences, reads with shared molecular identifiers were discarded. MiTCR, set to a Q25 quality threshold and the strictest error-elimination algorithm, was used for CDR3 identification, clonotype clustering and error correction. Lower-bound total TCR beta diversity was estimated with a nonparametric unseen species model using Euler transformation. Using fastp trimming at Q25 and MiXCR clonotype assembly, TCRdb reanalyzed the public sequencing data and kept in-frame beta chains. Under each unique CDR3 protein, matching rows form one entry showing the most common genes and DNA. In this record, the V and J calls reflect TCRdb's handling and not the investigators' own analysis. Across this sample there are hundreds of thousands of distinct CDR3 sequences, with around 24% seen only once. The ten top clones hold roughly 10% of the sample.

V was cut back by 5 bases and J by 0 bases, leaving a gap of 11 bases between them. From the cysteine through the phenylalanine, the CDR3 covers 14 amino acids. Of all the DNA, just the CDR3 is kept, 42 bases in frame from base 1. Looking up the germline V gene (reference sequence) yields CDR1 DFQATT and CDR2 SNEGSKA. The donors were 40 or so Caucasian individuals from Russia, aged about 6 to 95 years, who were systemically healthy. Each donor gave approximately 10 milliliters of peripheral blood, collected into EDTA-treated Vacutainer tubes. Ficoll-Paque density-gradient centrifugation was used to isolate PBMCs, with at least 6.5 million obtained per sample. Trizol reagent was used to extract total RNA from PBMCs, with at least 5 micrograms per sample. For every donor, flow cytometry on a PBMC aliquot measured the percentage of naive CD45RAhigh/CD27high T cells. This clonotype was picked up a small number of times. Its antigen remains undetermined. Per-nucleotide qualities are absent, and no much larger clonotype sits a single base away.

General conclusions and limits of the study: Total diversity estimates from one million sequenced T cells were considered lower bounds and underestimates. A strong correlation was found between observed TCR beta diversity and the percentage of naive T cells measured by flow cytometry. Bulk unsorted PBMC profiling prevented conclusive comparison of naive and antigen-experienced compartments. Observed TCR beta diversity per million T cells fell roughly linearly with age, and a significant reduction was already apparent by age about 36. Donor CMV infection status was unknown, potentially confounding age-related changes in expanded clonotypes. Compared with the aged group, the long-lived group had more naive CD4+ T cells, fewer expanded clones and increased TCR diversity, suggesting age selection.

This same sample was also part of a study on T cells of mothers and their children. From that second study: Nine systemically healthy Caucasian individuals served as donors, namely three mothers together with their six children. cDNA synthesis consumed the entire amount of extracted RNA, loaded at around 1.4 ug RNA in each 15 ul reaction. In the second PCR, the M1S primer added sample barcodes and 2-4 random nucleotides. Each mother yielded over 8.5 million TCR beta CDR3 reads and each child about 3 million reads. In both related and unrelated pairs, thymic selection shapes the output of TCR recombination in a similar way, with inherited differences having only a minor effect. Normalized repertoire overlap was always found to be slightly, but never significantly, higher in related mother-child pairs than in unrelated mother-child pairs. No persistent microchimeric T cell clones were found, with a detection sensitivity of approximately 100 clones per million clonotypes. The study used deep NGS to compare TCR beta repertoires of mothers and children, seeking features distinguishing related mother-child pairs from unrelated individuals. On average, the children were approximately 11 +/- 4 years old, while the mothers were about 37 +/- 4 years old. After adapters were ligated using NEBNext reagents, the libraries underwent 100+100 nt paired-end sequencing on an Illumina HiSeq 2000. Mother and child libraries were prepared a month apart and sequenced in separate runs to prevent cross-contamination. Between roughly 500,000 and 2,000,000 distinct TCR beta clonotypes were identified per donor. Naive TCR beta clonotypes were estimated from low-frequency clonotypes matched to each donor's FACS-determined naive share, without sorting.

The sample was blood. The sequence derives from a boy aged 5-17 years in good health. Here the chain combines TRBV20-1 and TRBJ2-1; D gene: possibly TRBD2, on 5 matching bases. The CDR3 here reads CSAWSGISYNEQFF. The nucleotide sequence is TGCAGTGCTTGGAGCGGTATCTCCTACAATGAGCAGTTCTTC.